This T cell receptor beta chain was identified in a study of T cells in Graves' hyperthyroidism and ophthalmopathy. The CDR3 runs to 21 residues. J gave up 4 bases and V 1 base, and 10 bases lay outside the gene matches. CDR1 and CDR2 from the germline V gene are SNHLY and FYNNEI. Study-level findings and limits: Classification by a 13 V-J model distinguished ophthalmopathy from stable hyperthyroidism.

Amplified regions were TCR beta CDR3 sequences from RNA transcripts. HTBI primers drove first-round RT-PCR of the TCR CDR3. Each CDR3 protein is one row after TCRdb ran MiXCR on the multiplex PCR reads. The top ten clones hold 15% to 20% of a sample with about 560,000 distinct CDR3 sequences, over 15% of them seen once. Graves' hyperthyroidism qualified as stable when ophthalmopathy did not progress within 18 months. Based on clinical symptoms, serum thyroxine and TRAb, thyroid ultrasound and orbital computed tomography, diagnoses were reached. Comments on this clonotype: Its antigen is unidentified.

The chain links TRBV2 to TRBJ2-6; 16 nucleotides agree with TRBD2. What was sequenced was blood. This clonotype was obtained from a woman between 18 and 29 years old with Graves' hyperthyroidism. CDR3 in amino acids: CASSEVGTSGRGVGGANVLTF. CDR3 nucleotide sequence: TGTGCCAGCAGTGAAGTTGGGACTAGCGGGAGGGGGGTCGGCGGGGCCAACGTCCTGACTTTC.